The source of this TCR beta chain is a study of vaccination and CD4 T cells after COVID-19. Broader study findings: Relatively few convalescent patients were studied; early post-infection timepoints were not included.

Treatment specified: roughly 10-day PBMC culture with coronavirus spike peptide pools or control peptides (ViraFEST assay). An unexposed donor provided the CD4+ T cells, which were collected before the COVID-19 pandemic (2011-2018). Culture proceeded for around 9 days, and CD4+ T cells were then isolated by negative selection. The sample holds a few counts of this clonotype. The target antigen is unknown. With the Oncomine TCR Beta short-read assay, DNA from cultured CD4+ T cells was sequenced. The source of extracted genomic DNA was cultured CD4+ T cells. TCRdb called the PCR reads again in MiXCR, with one record for every CDR3 protein. The profile shows some 10,000 distinct CDR3 sequences, about 40% of them singletons. The TCR was taken from a human donor in good health. Sequencing input: CD4+ T cells from blood, cultured in vitro.

CDR3 sequence reads: CSARDRTGGTEAFF. CDR3 DNA: TGCAGTGCTAGAGATCGGACAGGGGGCACTGAAGCTTTCTTT. The rearrangement links TRBV20-1 to TRBJ1-1, with 10 nucleotides matching TRBD1. The CDR3 is 14 residues long. With 0 bases clipped from V and 4 bases from J, the junction kept 2 bases outside the gene matches. CDR1 DFQATT and CDR2 SNEGSKA come from the germline V gene (reference sequence).